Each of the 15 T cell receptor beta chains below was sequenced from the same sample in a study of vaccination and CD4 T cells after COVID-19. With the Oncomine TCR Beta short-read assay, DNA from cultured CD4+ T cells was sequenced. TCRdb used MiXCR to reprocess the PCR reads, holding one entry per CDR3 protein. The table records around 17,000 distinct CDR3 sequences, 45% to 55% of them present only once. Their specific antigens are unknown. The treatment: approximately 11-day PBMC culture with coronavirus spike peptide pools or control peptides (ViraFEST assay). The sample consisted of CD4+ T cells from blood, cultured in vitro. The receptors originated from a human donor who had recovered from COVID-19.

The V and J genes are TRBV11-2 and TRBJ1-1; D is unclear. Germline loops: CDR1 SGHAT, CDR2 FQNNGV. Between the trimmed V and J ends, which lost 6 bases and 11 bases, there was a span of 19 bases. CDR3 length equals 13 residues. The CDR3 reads CASRLIGSPRAFF. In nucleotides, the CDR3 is TGTGCCAGCAGACTAATAGGGTCGCCGCGGGCTTTCTTT.

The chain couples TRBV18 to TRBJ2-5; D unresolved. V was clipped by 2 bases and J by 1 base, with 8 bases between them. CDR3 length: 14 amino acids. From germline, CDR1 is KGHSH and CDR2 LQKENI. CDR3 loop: CASSPGDGQETQYF. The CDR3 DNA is TGTGCCAGCTCACCAGGGGATGGCCAAGAGACCCAGTACTTC.

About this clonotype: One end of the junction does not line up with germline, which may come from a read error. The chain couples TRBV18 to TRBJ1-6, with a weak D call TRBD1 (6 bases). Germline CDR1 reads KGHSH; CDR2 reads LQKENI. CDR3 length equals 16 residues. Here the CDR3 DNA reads TGTGCCAGCTCACTTTTCCCGGGACATTATAATTCTCCCCTCCACTTT. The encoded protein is CASSLFPGHYNSPLHF. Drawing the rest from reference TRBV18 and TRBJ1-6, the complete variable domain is NAGVMQNPRHLVRRRGQEARLRCSPMKGHSHVYWYRQLPEEGLKFMVYLQKENIIDESGMPKERFSAEFPKEGPSILRIQQVVRGDSAAYFCASSLFPGHYNSPLHFGNGTRLTVT.

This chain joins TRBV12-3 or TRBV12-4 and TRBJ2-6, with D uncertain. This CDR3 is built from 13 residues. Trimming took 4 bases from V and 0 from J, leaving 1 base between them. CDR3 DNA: TGTGCCAGCAGTTCCTCTGGGGCCAACGTCCTGACTTTC. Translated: CASSSSGANVLTF.

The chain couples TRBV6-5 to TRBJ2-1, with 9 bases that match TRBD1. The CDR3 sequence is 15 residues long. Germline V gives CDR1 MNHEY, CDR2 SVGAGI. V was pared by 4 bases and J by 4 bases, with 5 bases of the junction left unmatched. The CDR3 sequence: CASSLSDRGYNEQFF. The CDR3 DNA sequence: TGTGCCAGCAGTTTATCCGACAGGGGGTACAATGAGCAGTTCTTC.

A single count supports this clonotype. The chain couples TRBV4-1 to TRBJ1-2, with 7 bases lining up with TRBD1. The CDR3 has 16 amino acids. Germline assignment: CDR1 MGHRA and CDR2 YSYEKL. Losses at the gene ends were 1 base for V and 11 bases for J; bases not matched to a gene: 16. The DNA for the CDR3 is TGCGCCAGCAGCCAAGCCCCTAACGAGGGGGCCCAGGGGTACACCTTC. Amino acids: CASSQAPNEGAQGYTF.

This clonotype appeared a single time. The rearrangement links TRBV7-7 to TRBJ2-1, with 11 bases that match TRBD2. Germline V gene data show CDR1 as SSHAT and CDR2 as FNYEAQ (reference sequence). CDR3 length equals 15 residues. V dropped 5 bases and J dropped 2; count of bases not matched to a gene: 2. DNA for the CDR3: TGTGCCAGCAGCCCGACTAGCGGGGCCTACAATGAGCAGTTCTTC. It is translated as CASSPTSGAYNEQFF.

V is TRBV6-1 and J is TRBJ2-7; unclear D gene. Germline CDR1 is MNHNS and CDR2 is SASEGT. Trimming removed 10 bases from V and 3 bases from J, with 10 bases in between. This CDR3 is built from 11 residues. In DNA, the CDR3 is TGTGCCACCCAGTGGAACTACGAGCAGTACTTC. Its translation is CATQWNYEQYF.

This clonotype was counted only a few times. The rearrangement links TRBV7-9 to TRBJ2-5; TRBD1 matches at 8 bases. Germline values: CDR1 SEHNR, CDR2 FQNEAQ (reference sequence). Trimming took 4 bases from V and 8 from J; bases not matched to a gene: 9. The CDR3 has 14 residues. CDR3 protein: CASSSGQGRSTQYF. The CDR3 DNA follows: TGTGCCAGCAGCTCCGGACAGGGCAGGAGCACCCAGTACTTC.

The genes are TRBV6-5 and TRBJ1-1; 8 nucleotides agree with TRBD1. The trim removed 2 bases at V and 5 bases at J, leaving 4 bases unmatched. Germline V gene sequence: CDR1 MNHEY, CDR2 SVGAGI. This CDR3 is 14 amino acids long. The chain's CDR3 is CASSYGTGGTEAFF. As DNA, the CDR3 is TGTGCCAGCAGTTACGGGACAGGCGGGACTGAAGCTTTCTTT.

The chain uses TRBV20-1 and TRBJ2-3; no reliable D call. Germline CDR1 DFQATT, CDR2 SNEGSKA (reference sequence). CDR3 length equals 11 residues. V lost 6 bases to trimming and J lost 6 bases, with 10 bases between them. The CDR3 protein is CSAQKADTQYF. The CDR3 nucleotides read TGCAGTGCCCAAAAGGCGGATACGCAGTATTTT.

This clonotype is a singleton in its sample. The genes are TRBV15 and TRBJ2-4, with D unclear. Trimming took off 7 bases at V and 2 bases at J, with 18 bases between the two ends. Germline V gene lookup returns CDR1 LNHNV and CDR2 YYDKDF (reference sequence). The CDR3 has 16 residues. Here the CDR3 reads CATTRDGGLSKNIQYF. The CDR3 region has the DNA TGTGCCACCACCCGTGACGGCGGCCTGTCCAAAAACATTCAGTACTTC.

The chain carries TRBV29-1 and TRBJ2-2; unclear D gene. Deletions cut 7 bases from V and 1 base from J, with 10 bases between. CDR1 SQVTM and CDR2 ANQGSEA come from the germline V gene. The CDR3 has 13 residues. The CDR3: CSARAQNTGELFF. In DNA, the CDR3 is TGCAGCGCCCGGGCGCAGAACACCGGGGAGCTGTTTTTT.

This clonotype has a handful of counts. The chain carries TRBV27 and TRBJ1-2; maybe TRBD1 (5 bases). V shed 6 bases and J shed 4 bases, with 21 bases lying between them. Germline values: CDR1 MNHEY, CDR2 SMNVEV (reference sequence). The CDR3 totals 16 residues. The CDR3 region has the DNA TGTGCCAGCAGCTTGTCGGGGCGGAGGGTCATCTATGGCTACACCTTC. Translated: CASSLSGRRVIYGYTF.

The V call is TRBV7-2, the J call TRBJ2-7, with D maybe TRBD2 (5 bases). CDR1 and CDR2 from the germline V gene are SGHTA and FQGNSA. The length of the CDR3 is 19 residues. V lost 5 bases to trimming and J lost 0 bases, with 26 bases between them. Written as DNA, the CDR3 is TGTGCCAGCAGCCCCCAACATTCAGGACTTGATACCTTCTCCTACGAGCAGTACTTC. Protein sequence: CASSPQHSGLDTFSYEQYF.